Each of the 9 T cell receptor beta chains below was sequenced from the same sample in a study of Graves' ophthalmopathy and Graves' hyperthyroidism. From RNA, the CDR3 regions of TCR beta chains were amplified and sequenced. Second-round multiplex PCR came after first-round RT-PCR with HTBI primers. TCRdb re-derived calls from the multiplex PCR reads in MiXCR, one entry per CDR3 protein. The table has over 500,000 distinct CDR3 sequences, over 20% seen once; the top ten hold about 6.6%. The sequencing input was peripheral blood. All receptors come from a young woman with stable Graves' hyperthyroidism. Some clones in this sample may be carry-over from other donors' samples.

This clonotype was found many times. The chain is built from TRBV27 and TRBJ2-7; possible D gene TRBD2, 6 bases. The CDR3 runs to 14 residues. Trimming removed 8 bases from V and 2 bases from J, with 16 bases in between. Germline CDR1 is MNHEY and CDR2 is SMNVEV (reference sequence). The CDR3: CASSGLGGTYEQYF. The CDR3 bases are TGTGCCAGCTCCGGCCTGGGAGGAACCTACGAGCAGTACTTC.

In its sample, this clonotype was seen many times. This may come from a read error, since a much larger clone is one base off. The chain recombines TRBV9 with TRBJ2-5; 7 bases map to TRBD1. Germline CDR1 is SGDLS and CDR2 is YYNGEE. The CDR3 contains 14 residues. In nucleotides, the CDR3 is TGTGCCAGCAGCACGGGGACAGCAAGAGAGACCAAGTACTTC. Its translation is CASSTGTARETKYF.

This clonotype was observed at least ten times. The CDR3 DNA sequence: TGTGCCAGCAGTTCGACGGAAGTGAACACTGAAGCTTTCTTT. It specifies CASSSTEVNTEAFF. The V gene is TRBV12-3 or TRBV12-4, the J gene TRBJ1-1; no reliable D call. V shed 4 bases and J shed 0 bases, with 9 bases lying between them. The CDR3 is 14 amino acids.

V and J are TRBV7-8 and TRBJ2-7; perhaps TRBD1 as D (5 bases). In germline, CDR1 is SGHVS, CDR2 FQNEAQ. Trimming took 5 bases from V and 5 from J, leaving 16 bases between them. This CDR3 is 14 amino acids long. CDR3 sequence: CASSAVRVVHEQYF. The CDR3 coding sequence is TGTGCCAGCAGCGCCGTCAGGGTGGTCCACGAGCAGTACTTC.

This clonotype was detected only a few times. V usage is TRBV6-5 and J usage is TRBJ2-5; no firm D call. Trimming pared 4 bases from V and 2 bases from J, leaving 14 bases between. The CDR3 is made up of 15 amino acids. Germline CDR1 and CDR2: MNHEY and SVGAGI. The DNA for the CDR3 is TGTGCCAGCAGTTCCTTACGGCCCTCACAAGAGACCCAGTACTTC. It codes for CASSSLRPSQETQYF.

This clonotype was counted ten times or more. This sequence joins TRBV7-9 and TRBJ2-5; 12 bases match TRBD2. The length of the CDR3 is 16 residues. CDR1 SEHNR and CDR2 FQNEAQ come from the germline V gene (reference sequence). The V gene end was trimmed by 7 bases and the J gene end by 2 bases; junction bases not matched to a gene: 8. CDR3 region: CASNYGLAGTQETQYF. In nucleotides, the CDR3 is TGTGCCAGCAACTACGGACTAGCGGGAACTCAAGAGACCCAGTACTTC.

This clonotype was picked up many times. V is TRBV28 and J is TRBJ2-2, with 7 bases matching TRBD1. V was pared by 5 bases and J by 3 bases, with 6 bases of the junction left unmatched. Germline values: CDR1 MDHEN, CDR2 SYDVKM. The CDR3 consists of 15 residues. The CDR3 loop is CASSPMTGYTGELFF. DNA of the CDR3: TGTGCCAGCAGTCCGATGACAGGGTACACCGGGGAGCTGTTTTTT.

Many counts were recorded for this clonotype. The genes are TRBV27 and TRBJ2-7; the match to TRBD1 covers 10 bases. The CDR3 has 15 amino acids. Trimming cost V 2 bases and J 2 bases; bases outside gene matches: 3. Germline-derived CDR1 and CDR2 are MNHEY and SMNVEV (reference sequence). CDR3: CASSLGQGGTYEQYF. In DNA form, the CDR3 reads TGTGCCAGCAGTTTAGGACAGGGGGGAACCTACGAGCAGTACTTC.

The sample holds a few counts of this clonotype. The chain joins TRBV25-1 to TRBJ1-2; 9 nucleotides agree with TRBD1. Germline CDR1 MGHDK, CDR2 SYGVNS. Trimming took 4 bases from V and 13 from J; bases not matched to a gene: 10. CDR3 length: 13 amino acids. CDR3 nucleotide sequence: TGTGCCAGCAGTGCCCCGGGACAGGGTACATCCACCTTC. This gives the protein CASSAPGQGTSTF.